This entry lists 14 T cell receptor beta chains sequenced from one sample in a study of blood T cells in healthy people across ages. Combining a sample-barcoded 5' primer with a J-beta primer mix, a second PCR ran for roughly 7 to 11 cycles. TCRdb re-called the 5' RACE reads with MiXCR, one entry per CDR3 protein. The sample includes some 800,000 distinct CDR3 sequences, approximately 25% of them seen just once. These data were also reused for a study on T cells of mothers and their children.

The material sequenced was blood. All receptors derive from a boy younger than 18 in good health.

The CDR3 DNA sequence: TGTGCCAGCAGCCGCGGGGGGGCAGGCTACAATGAGCAGTTCTTC. This sequence encodes CASSRGGAGYNEQFF. This rearrangement joins TRBV9 to TRBJ2-1; 9 bases match TRBD2. Trimming at V came to 4 bases and at J to 3 bases, leaving 5 bases not matched to a gene. Germline V gene lookup returns CDR1 SGDLS and CDR2 YYNGEE. This CDR3 spans 15 amino acids.

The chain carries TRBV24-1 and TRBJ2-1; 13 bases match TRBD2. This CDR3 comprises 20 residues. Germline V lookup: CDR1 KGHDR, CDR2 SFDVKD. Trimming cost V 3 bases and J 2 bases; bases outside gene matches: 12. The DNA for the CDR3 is TGTGCCACCAGTGATAACCCGGGACTAGCGGGGAGCGGGGCCTACAATGAGCAGTTCTTC. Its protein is CATSDNPGLAGSGAYNEQFF.

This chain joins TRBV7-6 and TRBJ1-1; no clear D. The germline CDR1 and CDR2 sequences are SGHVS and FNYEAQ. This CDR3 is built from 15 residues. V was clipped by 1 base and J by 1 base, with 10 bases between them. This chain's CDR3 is CASSLVPEANTEAFF. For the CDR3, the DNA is TGTGCCAGCAGCTTAGTTCCAGAAGCGAACACTGAAGCTTTCTTT.

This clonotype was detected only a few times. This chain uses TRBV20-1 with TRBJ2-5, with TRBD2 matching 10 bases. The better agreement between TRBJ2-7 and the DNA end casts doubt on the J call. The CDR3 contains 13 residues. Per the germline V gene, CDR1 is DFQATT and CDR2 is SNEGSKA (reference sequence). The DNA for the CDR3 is TGCAGTGTTTTCCCTAGCGGGAGCTACGAGCAGTACTTC. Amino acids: CSVFPSGSYEQYF.

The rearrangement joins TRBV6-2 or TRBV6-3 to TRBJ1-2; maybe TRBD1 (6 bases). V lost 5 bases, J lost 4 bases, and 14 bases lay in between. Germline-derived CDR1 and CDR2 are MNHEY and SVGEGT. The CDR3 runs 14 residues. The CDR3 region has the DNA TGTGCCAGCAGTCCAACAGGGAAGATCTATGGCTACACCTTC. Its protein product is CASSPTGKIYGYTF.

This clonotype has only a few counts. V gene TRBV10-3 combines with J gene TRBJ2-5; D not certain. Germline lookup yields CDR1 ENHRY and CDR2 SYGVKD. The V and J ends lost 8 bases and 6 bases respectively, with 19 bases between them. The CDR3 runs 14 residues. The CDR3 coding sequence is TGTGCCATCTCTCCGGCCGGCGCTGGGAAGACCCAGTACTTC. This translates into CAISPAGAGKTQYF.

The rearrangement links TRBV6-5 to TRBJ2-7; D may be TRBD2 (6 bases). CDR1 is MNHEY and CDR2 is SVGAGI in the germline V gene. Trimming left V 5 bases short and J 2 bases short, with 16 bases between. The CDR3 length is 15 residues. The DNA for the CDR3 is TGTGCCAGCAGTCTCGGATCTAGCGAGACCTACGAGCAGTACTTC. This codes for CASSLGSSETYEQYF.

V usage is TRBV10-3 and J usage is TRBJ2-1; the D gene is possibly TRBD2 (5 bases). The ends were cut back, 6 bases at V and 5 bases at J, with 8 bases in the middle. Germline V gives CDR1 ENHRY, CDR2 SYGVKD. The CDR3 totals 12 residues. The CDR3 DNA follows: TGTGCCATCAGAGGGAGAGACAATGAGCAGTTCTTC. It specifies CAIRGRDNEQFF.

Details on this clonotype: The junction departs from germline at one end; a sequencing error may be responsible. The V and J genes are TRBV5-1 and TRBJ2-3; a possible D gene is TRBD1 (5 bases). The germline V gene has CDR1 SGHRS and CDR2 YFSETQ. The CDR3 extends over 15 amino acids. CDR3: CASSLYLQVTDMQYF. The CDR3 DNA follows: TGCGCCAGCAGCTTGTATCTCCAGGTGACAGATATGCAGTATTTT. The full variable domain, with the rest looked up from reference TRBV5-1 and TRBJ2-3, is KAGVTQTPRYLIKTRGQQVTLSCSPISGHRSVSWYQQTPGQGLQFLFEYFSETQRNKGNFPGRFSGRQFSNSRSEMNVSTLELGDSALYLCASSLYLQVTDMQYFGPGTRLTVL.

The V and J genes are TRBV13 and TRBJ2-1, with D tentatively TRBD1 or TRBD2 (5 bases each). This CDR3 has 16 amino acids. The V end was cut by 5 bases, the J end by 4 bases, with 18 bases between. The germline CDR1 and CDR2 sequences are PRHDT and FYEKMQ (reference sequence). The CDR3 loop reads CASSLAGTIRYNEQFF. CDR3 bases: TGTGCCAGCAGCCTAGCCGGGACCATTCGATACAATGAGCAGTTCTTC. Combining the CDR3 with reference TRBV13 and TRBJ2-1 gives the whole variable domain AAGVIQSPRHLIKEKRETATLKCYPIPRHDTVYWYQQGPGQDPQFLISFYEKMQSDKGSIPDRFSAQQFSDYHSELNMSSLELGDSALYFCASSLAGTIRYNEQFFGPGTRLTVL.

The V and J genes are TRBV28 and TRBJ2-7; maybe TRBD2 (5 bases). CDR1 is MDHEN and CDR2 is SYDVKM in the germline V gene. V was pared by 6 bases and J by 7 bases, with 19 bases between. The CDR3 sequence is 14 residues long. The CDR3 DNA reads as TGTGCCAGCAGGACGACGGGAAGAGTGGGAGAGCAGTACTTC. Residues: CASRTTGRVGEQYF.

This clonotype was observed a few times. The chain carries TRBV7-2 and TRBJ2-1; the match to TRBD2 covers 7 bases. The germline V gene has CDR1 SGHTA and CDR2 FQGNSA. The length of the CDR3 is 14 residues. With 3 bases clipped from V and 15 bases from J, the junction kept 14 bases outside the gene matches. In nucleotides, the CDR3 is TGTGCCAGCAGCTTGGAGAGCGGCGGCGGGAGACGGTTCTTC. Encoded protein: CASSLESGGGRRFF.

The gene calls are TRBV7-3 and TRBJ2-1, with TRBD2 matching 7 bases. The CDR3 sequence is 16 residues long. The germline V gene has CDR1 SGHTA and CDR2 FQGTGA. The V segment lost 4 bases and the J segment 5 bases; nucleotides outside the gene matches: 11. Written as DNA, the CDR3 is TGTGCCAGCAGCTACCAGAGCGGGGCTGGAAACAATGAGCAGTTCTTC. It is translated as CASSYQSGAGNNEQFF.

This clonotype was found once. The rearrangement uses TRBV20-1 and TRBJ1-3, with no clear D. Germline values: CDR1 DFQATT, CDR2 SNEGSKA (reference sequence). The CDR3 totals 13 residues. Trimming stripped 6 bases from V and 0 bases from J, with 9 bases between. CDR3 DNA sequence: TGCAGTGCCTGGCTCAGCTCTGGAAACACCATATATTTT. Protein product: CSAWLSSGNTIYF.